This T cell receptor beta chain comes out of a study of T cells in Graves' hyperthyroidism and ophthalmopathy. Study in general: Before treatment of any kind, peripheral blood was taken at initial diagnosis.

This clonotype showed up many times. Its target is unknown. Absence of ophthalmopathy progression within 18 months defined stable Graves' hyperthyroidism. Together with thyroid ultrasound, orbital computed tomography, serum thyroxine and TRAb, clinical symptoms were used for diagnoses. Amplification yielded TCR beta CDR3 regions, with RNA transcripts as the source. Primed by the HTBI set, a first-round RT-PCR was run on the TCR CDR3. TCRdb reprocessed the multiplex PCR reads via MiXCR and lists one record per CDR3 protein. The data show under 350,000 distinct CDR3 sequences, about 18% seen once. Study-wide results and limits: Most thyroid clonotypes with frequency above 0.001 were detected in blood.

CDR1 is MNHNS, CDR2 SASEGT, per germline. The junction had 4 bases not matched to a gene; V was cut back by 1 base and J by 3 bases. This CDR3 is 15 amino acids long. The chain joins TRBV6-1 to TRBJ2-7, with TRBD1 identical over 9 bases. The clonotype comes from a woman aged 50 to 60 with Graves' hyperthyroidism. The sequenced sample consisted of blood. DNA of the CDR3: TGTGCCAGCAGTGAAGAGGGGACAGGGTACTACGAGCAGTACGTC. This gives the protein CASSEEGTGYYEQYV.